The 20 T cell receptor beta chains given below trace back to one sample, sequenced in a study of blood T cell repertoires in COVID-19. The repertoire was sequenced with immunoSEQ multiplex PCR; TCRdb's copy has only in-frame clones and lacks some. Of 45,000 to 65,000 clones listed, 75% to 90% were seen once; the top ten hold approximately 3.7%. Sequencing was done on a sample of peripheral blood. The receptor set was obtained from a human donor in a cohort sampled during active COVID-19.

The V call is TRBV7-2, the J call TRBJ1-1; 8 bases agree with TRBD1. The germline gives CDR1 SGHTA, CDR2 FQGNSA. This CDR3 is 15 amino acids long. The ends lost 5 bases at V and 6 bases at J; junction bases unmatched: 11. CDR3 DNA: TGTGCCAGCAGCGCCACGGCAGGGGGCAGGTCTGAAGCTTTCTTT. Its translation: CASSATAGGRSEAFF.

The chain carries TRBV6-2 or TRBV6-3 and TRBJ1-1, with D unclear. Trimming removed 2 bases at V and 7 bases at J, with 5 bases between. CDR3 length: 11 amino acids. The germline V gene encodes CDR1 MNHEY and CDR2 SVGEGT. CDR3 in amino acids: CASSYVGEAFF. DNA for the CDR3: TGTGCCAGCAGTTACGTCGGTGAAGCTTTCTTT.

CDR3 region: CASSLTGYLAGGGETQYF. CDR3 DNA sequence: TGTGCCAGCAGCTTAACCGGCTATCTAGCGGGAGGAGGAGAGACCCAGTACTTC. This chain joins TRBV7-3 and TRBJ2-5; 11 bases match TRBD2. The ends lost 0 bases at V and 4 bases at J; junction bases unmatched: 10. The length of the CDR3 is 18 residues. The germline V gene has CDR1 SGHTA and CDR2 FQGTGA.

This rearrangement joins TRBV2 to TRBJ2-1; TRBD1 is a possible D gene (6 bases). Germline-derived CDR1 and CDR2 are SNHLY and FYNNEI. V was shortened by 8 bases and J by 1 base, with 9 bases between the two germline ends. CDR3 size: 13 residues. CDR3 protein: CASYRDSYNEQFF. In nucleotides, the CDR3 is TGTGCCAGCTACAGGGATTCCTACAATGAGCAGTTCTTC.

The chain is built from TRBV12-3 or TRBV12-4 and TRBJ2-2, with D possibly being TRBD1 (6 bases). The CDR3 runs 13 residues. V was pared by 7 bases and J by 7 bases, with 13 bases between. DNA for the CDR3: TGTGCCAGCACCCAACAGGGAATCGGGGAGCTGTTTTTT. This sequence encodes CASTQQGIGELFF.

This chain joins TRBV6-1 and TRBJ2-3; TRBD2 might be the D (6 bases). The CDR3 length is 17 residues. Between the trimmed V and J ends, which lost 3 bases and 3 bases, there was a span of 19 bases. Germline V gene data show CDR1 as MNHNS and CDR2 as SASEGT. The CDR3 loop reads CASSEARGAGRTDTQYF. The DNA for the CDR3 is TGTGCCAGCAGTGAGGCCCGAGGGGCGGGGCGGACAGATACGCAGTATTTT.

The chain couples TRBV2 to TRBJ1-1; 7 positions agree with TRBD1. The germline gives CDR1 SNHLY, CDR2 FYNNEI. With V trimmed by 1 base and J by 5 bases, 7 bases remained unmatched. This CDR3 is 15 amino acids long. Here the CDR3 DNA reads TGTGCCAGCAGTGAAGGTGGCAGGGGGAAAACTGAAGCTTTCTTT. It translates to CASSEGGRGKTEAFF.

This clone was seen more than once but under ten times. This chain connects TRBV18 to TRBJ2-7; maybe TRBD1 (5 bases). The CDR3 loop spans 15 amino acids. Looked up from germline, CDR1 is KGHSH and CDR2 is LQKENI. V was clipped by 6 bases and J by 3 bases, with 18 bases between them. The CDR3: CASSLQEFINYEQYF. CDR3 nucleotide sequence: TGTGCCAGCTCGCTACAGGAGTTTATCAACTACGAGCAGTACTTC.

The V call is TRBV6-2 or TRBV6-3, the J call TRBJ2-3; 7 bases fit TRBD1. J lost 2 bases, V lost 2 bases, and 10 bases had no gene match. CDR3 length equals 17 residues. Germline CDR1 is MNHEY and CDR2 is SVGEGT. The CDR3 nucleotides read TGTGCCAGCAGTTACCCTACGACAGGGCTTACCACAGATACGCAGTATTTT. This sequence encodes CASSYPTTGLTTDTQYF.

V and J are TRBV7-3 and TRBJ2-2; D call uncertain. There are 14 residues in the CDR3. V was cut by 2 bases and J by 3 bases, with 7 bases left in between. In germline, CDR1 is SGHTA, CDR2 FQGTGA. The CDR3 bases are TGTGCCAGCAGCTTACTGGAGTACACCGGGGAGCTGTTTTTT. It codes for CASSLLEYTGELFF.

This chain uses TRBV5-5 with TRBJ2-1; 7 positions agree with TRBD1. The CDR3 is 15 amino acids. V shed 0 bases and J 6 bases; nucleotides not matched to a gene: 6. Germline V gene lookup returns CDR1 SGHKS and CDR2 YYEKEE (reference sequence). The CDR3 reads CASSLGQGLINEQFF. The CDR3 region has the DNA TGTGCCAGCAGCTTGGGACAGGGTTTGATCAATGAGCAGTTCTTC.

In DNA form, the CDR3 reads TGCGCCAGCAGCCAGGCGGCAGGGCGGGGTGCGGATACGCAGTATTTT. It encodes CASSQAAGRGADTQYF. V usage is TRBV4-1 and J usage is TRBJ2-3; D is possibly TRBD2 (6 bases). The V gene lost 3 bases and the J gene lost 6 bases, with 19 bases spanning the gap. Germline V gene lookup returns CDR1 MGHRA and CDR2 YSYEKL. The length of the CDR3 is 16 residues.

CDR3 nucleotide sequence: TGCGCCAGCAGCTTGGAAACAGGGACCGGAGAGACCCAGTACTTC. Translating it yields CASSLETGTGETQYF. This chain links TRBV5-1 with TRBJ2-5; D might be TRBD1 (6 bases). Germline V gene sequence: CDR1 SGHRS, CDR2 YFSETQ. The CDR3 loop spans 15 amino acids. Deletions cut 0 bases from V and 4 bases from J, with 13 bases between.

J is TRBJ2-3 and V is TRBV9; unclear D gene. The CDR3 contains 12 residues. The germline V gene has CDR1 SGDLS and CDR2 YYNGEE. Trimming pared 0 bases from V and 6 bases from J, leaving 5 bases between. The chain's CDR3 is CASSVVGDTQYF. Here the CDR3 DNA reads TGTGCCAGCAGCGTAGTCGGGGATACGCAGTATTTT. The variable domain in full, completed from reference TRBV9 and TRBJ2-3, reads DSGVTQTPKHLITATGQRVTLRCSPRSGDLSVYWYQQSLDQGLQFLIQYYNGEERAKGNILERFSAQQFPDLHSELNLSSLELGDSALYFCASSVVGDTQYFGPGTRLTVL.

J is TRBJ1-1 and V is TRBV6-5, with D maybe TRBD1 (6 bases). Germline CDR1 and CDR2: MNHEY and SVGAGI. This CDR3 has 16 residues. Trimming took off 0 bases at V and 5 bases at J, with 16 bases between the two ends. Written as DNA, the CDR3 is TGTGCCAGCAGTTACTCCAACAGGGAGTGGGCGACTGAAGCTTTCTTT. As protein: CASSYSNREWATEAFF.

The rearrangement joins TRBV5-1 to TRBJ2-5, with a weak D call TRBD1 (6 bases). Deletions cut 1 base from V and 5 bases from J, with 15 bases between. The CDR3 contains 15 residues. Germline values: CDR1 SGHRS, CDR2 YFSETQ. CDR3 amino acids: CASSLYQGLMETQYF. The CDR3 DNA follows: TGCGCCAGCAGCTTGTACCAGGGGTTAATGGAGACCCAGTACTTC.

The DNA of the CDR3 is TGTGCCAGCAGATGGGGAGCGAACACCGGGGAGCTGTTTTTT. Translation: CASRWGANTGELFF. The chain has TRBV2 and TRBJ2-2, with D perhaps TRBD2 (5 bases). Trimming left V 6 bases short and J 0 bases short, with 8 bases between. Per germline, CDR1 SNHLY and CDR2 FYNNEI. The CDR3 runs 14 residues.

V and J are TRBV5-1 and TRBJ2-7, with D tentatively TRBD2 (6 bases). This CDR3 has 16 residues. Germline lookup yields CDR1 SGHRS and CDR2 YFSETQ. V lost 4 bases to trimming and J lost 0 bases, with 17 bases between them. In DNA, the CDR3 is TGCGCCAGCAGCCCAAGGGACTCCACCTCCTCCTACGAGCAGTACTTC. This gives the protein CASSPRDSTSSYEQYF. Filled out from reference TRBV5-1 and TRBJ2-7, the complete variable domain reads KAGVTQTPRYLIKTRGQQVTLSCSPISGHRSVSWYQQTPGQGLQFLFEYFSETQRNKGNFPGRFSGRQFSNSRSEMNVSTLELGDSALYLCASSPRDSTSSYEQYFGPGTRLTVT.

CDR3 residues: CASSPRQGRYTF. The CDR3 DNA is TGCGCCAGCAGCCCCAGACAGGGCCGCTACACCTTC. V and J are TRBV5-1 and TRBJ1-2; TRBD1 matches 7 bases. Germline V lookup: CDR1 SGHRS, CDR2 YFSETQ. CDR3 length equals 12 residues. V was clipped by 4 bases and J by 9 bases; unmatched bases: 6.

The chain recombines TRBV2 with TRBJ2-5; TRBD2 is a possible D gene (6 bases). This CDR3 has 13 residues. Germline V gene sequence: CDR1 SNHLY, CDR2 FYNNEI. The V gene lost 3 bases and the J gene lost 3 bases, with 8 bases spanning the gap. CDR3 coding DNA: TGTGCCAGCAGTGACGCGGGAAAAGAGACCCAGTACTTC. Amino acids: CASSDAGKETQYF.